The 13 T cell receptor beta chains in this list originate from one sample, sequenced in a study of beta chain features in type 1 diabetes. Of the isolated RNA, all was reverse transcribed, and so the sequenced material was expressed TCRB transcripts. This table comes from immunoSEQ multiplex PCR, and its TCRdb copy is limited to in-frame clones, with some not included. The table lists 200,000 to 250,000 clones, over 8.5% of them singletons. Sequenced input: naive CD4+ T cells from blood. The receptors derive from a woman aged 18-29 years in good health.

J is TRBJ2-5 and V is TRBV5-1; 7 nucleotides match TRBD1. The CDR3 contains 14 residues. V lost 4 bases, J lost 4 bases, and 7 bases stayed unmatched. The germline V gene encodes CDR1 SGHRS and CDR2 YFSETQ. Written as DNA, the CDR3 is TGCGCCAGCAGCGCCGGGACAGTTAGAGAGACCCAGTACTTC. Amino acids: CASSAGTVRETQYF. The full variable domain, in which reference TRBV5-1 and TRBJ2-5 provide the parts outside the CDR3, is KAGVTQTPRYLIKTRGQQVTLSCSPISGHRSVSWYQQTPGQGLQFLFEYFSETQRNKGNFPGRFSGRQFSNSRSEMNVSTLELGDSALYLCASSAGTVRETQYFGPGTRLLVL.

This sequence joins TRBV2 and TRBJ1-5; no firm D call. V was clipped by 8 bases and J by 3 bases, with 17 bases between them. The germline gives CDR1 SNHLY, CDR2 FYNNEI. The CDR3 is 15 residues long. This CDR3 is CASSPSRLVNQPQHF. CDR3 DNA sequence: TGTGCCAGCTCGCCGTCTAGGTTGGTCAATCAGCCCCAGCATTTT.

This clone was seen a handful of times. The CDR3 spells CASSLGDRVREKLFF. The CDR3 coding sequence is TGCGCCAGCAGCTTGGGGGACAGGGTTCGTGAAAAACTGTTTTTT. The chain is built from TRBV5-1 and TRBJ1-4, with 9 bases matching TRBD1. With 0 bases clipped from V and 7 bases from J, the junction kept 4 bases outside the gene matches. The CDR3 is 15 amino acids. Germline values: CDR1 SGHRS, CDR2 YFSETQ.

This clone was counted only a few times. CDR3 coding DNA: TGTGCCAGCAGCTTAGCGCCAGCGGGAGGGCTTTCGAACATTCAGTACTTC. Encoded protein: CASSLAPAGGLSNIQYF. The chain employs TRBV7-2 and TRBJ2-4, with 10 bases lining up with TRBD2. Germline CDR1 is SGHTA and CDR2 is FQGNSA. This CDR3 is 17 amino acids long. Trimming took 0 bases from V and 7 from J; bases not matched to a gene: 9. The variable domain in full, completed from reference TRBV7-2 and TRBJ2-4, reads GAGVSQSPSNKVTEKGKDVELRCDPISGHTALYWYRQSLGQGLEFLIYFQGNSAPDKSGLPSDRFSAERTGGSVSTLTIQRTQQEDSAVYLCASSLAPAGGLSNIQYFGAGTRLSVL.

In its sample, this clone was seen a few times. The chain recombines TRBV28 with TRBJ2-6; 7 bases are shared with TRBD2. The CDR3 consists of 17 residues. CDR1 and CDR2 from the germline V gene are MDHEN and SYDVKM. V trimming: 6 bases; J trimming: 2 bases; junction bases outside the gene matches: 10. The CDR3 loop is CASRPFGGKAGANVLTF. In nucleotides, the CDR3 is TGTGCCAGCAGGCCTTTCGGGGGGAAGGCTGGGGCCAACGTCCTGACTTTC.

This clone was seen only a few times. The chain recombines TRBV7-2 with TRBJ2-1, with 10 bases aligning to TRBD2. The length of the CDR3 is 16 residues. Germline CDR1 reads SGHTA; CDR2 reads FQGNSA. Trimming cost V 6 bases and J 4 bases; bases outside gene matches: 9. The CDR3 region has the DNA TGTGCCAGCAGTTTCTATAGCGGGGGGATTTACAATGAGCAGTTCTTC. Its protein product is CASSFYSGGIYNEQFF.

CDR3 nucleotide sequence: TGTGCCAGCAGTGCAGCTCCGGGACAGGGGGCAATCGAGCAGTACTTC. It encodes CASSAAPGQGAIEQYF. The chain has TRBV2 and TRBJ2-7; 12 positions agree with TRBD1. The V gene end was trimmed by 4 bases and the J gene end by 6 bases; junction bases not matched to a gene: 10. The CDR3 extends over 16 amino acids. Germline assignment: CDR1 SNHLY and CDR2 FYNNEI.

This clone was counted many times. The chain couples TRBV19 to TRBJ2-1; D unclear. This CDR3 has 12 residues. Germline V CDR1 and CDR2: LNHDA, SQIVND (reference sequence). V was clipped by 3 bases and J by 8 bases, with 8 bases between them. DNA for the CDR3: TGTGCCAGTAGTATCCTGGGCCATGAGCAGTTCTTC. This sequence encodes CASSILGHEQFF. The variable domain in full, completed from reference TRBV19 and TRBJ2-1, reads DGGITQSPKYLFRKEGQNVTLSCEQNLNHDAMYWYRQDPGQGLRLIYYSQIVNDFQKGDIAEGYSVSREKKESFPLTVTSAQKNPTAFYLCASSILGHEQFFGPGTRLTVL.

The CDR3 bases are TGCAGCGTTGAAGGCCCGGGACAGAGGTACAATGAGCAGTTCTTC. It translates to CSVEGPGQRYNEQFF. The V gene is TRBV29-1, the J gene TRBJ2-1, with 7 bases fitting TRBD1. From germline, CDR1 is SQVTM and CDR2 ANQGSEA. The V segment lost 1 base and the J segment 4 bases; nucleotides outside the gene matches: 7. This CDR3 comprises 15 residues.

This clone was seen more than once but under ten times. This chain links TRBV30 with TRBJ2-7; 10 nucleotides line up with TRBD1. In germline, CDR1 is GTSNPN, CDR2 SVGIG (reference sequence). Trimming removed 7 bases from V and 2 bases from J; junction bases left unmatched: 2. The CDR3 runs 12 residues. CDR3 DNA: TGTGCCTTTGACAGGGGGCCCTACGAGCAGTACTTC. This translates into CAFDRGPYEQYF.

Turning to this clone: The junction and the germline gene differ at one end; a read error may be behind it. The genes are TRBV18 and TRBJ1-6, with D unclear. This CDR3 is 15 amino acids long. Per germline, CDR1 KGHSH and CDR2 LQKENI. The DNA for the CDR3 is TGTGCCAGCTCACCAAAGGCGTCTGCTGCCCGGGAAGGTAGCTTT. This encodes CASSPKASAAREGSF.

The V gene is TRBV5-1, the J gene TRBJ1-1, with 8 bases lining up with TRBD1. Germline V gene data show CDR1 as SGHRS and CDR2 as YFSETQ. This CDR3 region has 15 residues. The ends lost 3 bases at V and 2 bases at J; junction bases unmatched: 6. The CDR3 DNA follows: TGCGCCAGCAGCTCATGGACAGGGCCCAACACTGAAGCTTTCTTT. Its protein product is CASSSWTGPNTEAFF.

This clone was observed a few times. The chain recombines TRBV2 with TRBJ2-5; TRBD2 matches at 7 bases. There are 18 residues in the CDR3. With 1 base clipped from V and 5 bases from J, the junction kept 16 bases outside the gene matches. Germline CDR1 SNHLY, CDR2 FYNNEI. The CDR3 coding sequence is TGTGCCAGCAGTGAAGAAGGGGTAGTAGCGGGCACCGGGGAGACCCAGTACTTC. This encodes CASSEEGVVAGTGETQYF.